The 32 T cell receptor beta chains given below trace back to one sample, sequenced in a study of blood T cells in healthy people across ages (dated by TCRdb to 2015 to 2017). Libraries were prepared through 5' RACE. Data came from an Illumina HiSeq 2500. A second PCR of about 6 to 11 cycles was performed with a sample-barcoded 5' primer and a J-beta primer mix. Using fastp trimming at Q25 and MiXCR clonotype assembly, TCRdb reanalyzed the public sequencing data and kept in-frame beta chains. One record per CDR3 amino acid sequence lists the most common genes and DNA. The sample table records fewer than 1,000,000 distinct CDR3 sequences; approximately 44% of these occur just once. Around 21% of the sample is held by the ten biggest clonotypes. The specimen sequenced was blood. These receptors originate from a man aged 55-75 years in good health.

The V gene is TRBV7-2, the J gene TRBJ2-7; a weak D match, TRBD2 (5 bases). Trimming removed 5 bases from V and 3 bases from J, with 14 bases in between. Germline-derived CDR1 and CDR2 are SGHTA and FQGNSA. The CDR3 spans 14 residues. The CDR3 DNA reads as TGTGCCAGCAGCCCAACTAGTATTGGCTACGAGCAGTACTTC. Amino acids: CASSPTSIGYEQYF.

The J gene is TRBJ2-7, the V gene TRBV7-2; unclear D gene. In germline, CDR1 is SGHTA, CDR2 FQGNSA. CDR3 size: 16 residues. V was shortened by 5 bases and J by 4 bases, with 21 bases between the two germline ends. CDR3 region: CASSRRSQTLIYEQYF. For the CDR3, the DNA is TGTGCCAGCAGCCGCAGATCGCAAACACTCATTTACGAGCAGTACTTC.

This clonotype was seen more than once but under ten times. The chain is built from TRBV6-2 or TRBV6-3 and TRBJ2-3; 11 bases agree with TRBD2. Germline values: CDR1 MNHEY, CDR2 SVGEGT. The V segment lost 5 bases and the J segment 7 bases; nucleotides outside the gene matches: 8. The CDR3 loop spans 15 amino acids. CDR3 coding DNA: TGTGCCAGCAGTAAGGTAGCGGGGGGGCCATATACGCAGTATTTT. It encodes CASSKVAGGPYTQYF.

The chain joins TRBV5-1 to TRBJ2-2; no clear D gene. This CDR3 spans 16 amino acids. Trimming shortened V by 0 bases and J by 7 bases, and 16 bases separated the two germline ends. In germline, CDR1 is SGHRS, CDR2 YFSETQ. CDR3 bases: TGCGCCAGCAGCTTGGTTGCGACGACAAATAGCGGGGAGCTGTTTTTT. Residues: CASSLVATTNSGELFF.

V gene TRBV7-6 combines with J gene TRBJ2-3; maybe TRBD1 (5 bases). The CDR3 is 14 residues long. With 3 bases removed from V and 6 bases from J, the gap between germline ends came to 13 bases. Germline loops: CDR1 SGHVS, CDR2 FNYEAQ. CDR3 in amino acids: CASSLLVAGDTQYF. The DNA for the CDR3 is TGTGCCAGCAGCTTGCTAGTCGCAGGGGATACGCAGTATTTT. The whole variable domain, filled in from reference TRBV7-6 and TRBJ2-3, reads GAGVSQSPRYKVTKRGQDVALRCDPISGHVSLYWYRQALGQGPEFLTYFNYEAQQDKSGLPNDRFSAERPEGSISTLTIQRTEQRDSAMYRCASSLLVAGDTQYFGPGTRLTVL.

The V gene is TRBV5-1, the J gene TRBJ2-2; the D gene could be TRBD1 or TRBD2 (6 bases each). This CDR3 contains 15 residues. Trimming took 3 bases from V and 6 from J, leaving 15 bases between them. The germline gives CDR1 SGHRS, CDR2 YFSETQ. The DNA for the CDR3 is TGCGCCAGCAGCTCCGACAGGAGGGAATCCGGGGAGCTGTTTTTT. It encodes CASSSDRRESGELFF.

There are a few counts of this clonotype. The J gene is TRBJ1-2, the V gene TRBV20-1; D unclear. The V end lost 3 bases, the J end lost 4 bases, and 12 bases lay between the germline ends. The germline V gene encodes CDR1 DFQATT and CDR2 SNEGSKA (reference sequence). There are 13 residues in the CDR3. CDR3 nucleotide sequence: TGCAGTGCTAGTCCGGGGAAAGGCTATGGCTACACCTTC. It codes for CSASPGKGYGYTF.

V is TRBV4-3 and J is TRBJ2-5; D remains unclear. Germline V CDR1 and CDR2: LGHNA, YSLEER. Trimming removed 0 bases from V and 1 base from J, with 6 bases in between. There are 14 residues in the CDR3. CDR3 in DNA: TGCGCCAGCAGCCAAGATACGTTCCAAGAGACCCAGTACTTC. It encodes CASSQDTFQETQYF.

This clonotype came up once. The chain combines TRBV29-1 with TRBJ1-1; D is unresolved. Germline V gene data show CDR1 as SQVTM and CDR2 as ANQGSEA. This CDR3 is built from 12 residues. Trimming left V 8 bases short and J 0 bases short, with 10 bases between. This CDR3 is CSPSRMNTEAFF. The CDR3, as DNA: TGCAGCCCCTCAAGGATGAACACTGAAGCTTTCTTT.

J is TRBJ2-3 and V is TRBV9; the D gene could be TRBD1 or TRBD2 (6 bases each). Deletions cut 0 bases from V and 4 bases from J, with 12 bases between. The germline gives CDR1 SGDLS, CDR2 YYNGEE. The length of the CDR3 is 15 residues. CDR3 protein: CASSVATGAADTQYF. The CDR3 DNA sequence: TGTGCCAGCAGCGTAGCGACGGGGGCGGCAGATACGCAGTATTTT.

The chain carries TRBV7-2 and TRBJ2-4; 12 nucleotides agree with TRBD2. The germline CDR1 and CDR2 sequences are SGHTA and FQGNSA. The CDR3 contains 19 residues. Trimming cost V 1 base and J 6 bases; bases outside gene matches: 13. CDR3 residues: CASSLERTSGAGRGNIQYF. The CDR3 coding sequence is TGTGCCAGCAGCTTAGAACGGACTAGCGGGGCAGGGCGGGGAAACATTCAGTACTTC.

The chain couples TRBV29-1 to TRBJ1-2; maybe TRBD1 (5 bases). Looked up from germline, CDR1 is SQVTM and CDR2 is ANQGSEA. Trimming pared 4 bases from V and 4 bases from J, leaving 16 bases between. The CDR3 runs to 14 residues. CDR3 loop: CSVGPYRDGYGYTF. The DNA for the CDR3 is TGCAGCGTTGGGCCTTACCGGGACGGCTATGGCTACACCTTC.

In this sample, this clonotype turned up many times. The chain is built from TRBV7-9 and TRBJ2-7; the D is unclear. Germline-derived CDR1 and CDR2 are SEHNR and FQNEAQ (reference sequence). V was cut by 1 base and J by 3 bases, with 10 bases left in between. The CDR3 sequence is 14 residues long. DNA for the CDR3: TGTGCCAGCAGCTTAGGTTCCGGGTTCTACGAGCAGTACTTC. Its protein product is CASSLGSGFYEQYF.

The rearrangement joins TRBV14 to TRBJ2-7; 8 bases are shared with TRBD2. Trimming cost V 4 bases and J 2 bases; bases outside gene matches: 10. The CDR3 extends over 16 amino acids. Germline V gives CDR1 SGHDN, CDR2 FVKESK. CDR3 DNA: TGTGCCAGCAGCCGGTACGGGGGGGCGGAGACCTACGAGCAGTACTTC. It is translated as CASSRYGGAETYEQYF.

There are a few counts of this clonotype. The chain carries TRBV6-5 and TRBJ2-5; D is ambiguous. The CDR3 is made up of 15 amino acids. The V gene's germline CDR1 is MNHEY and CDR2 SVGAGI. V was shortened by 8 bases and J by 1 base, with 17 bases between the two germline ends. CDR3 coding DNA: TGTGCCAGCGGCCGAGCCGAGAAGGGCCAAGAGACCCAGTACTTC. Translation: CASGRAEKGQETQYF.

This clonotype was detected ten times or more. The chain has TRBV30 and TRBJ1-2; no clear D. From germline, CDR1 is GTSNPN and CDR2 SVGIG (reference sequence). Trimming shortened V by 0 bases and J by 8 bases, and 13 bases separated the two germline ends. The CDR3 totals 13 residues. For the CDR3, the DNA is TGTGCCTGGAGTGTACAAGGTGGGGAAGGCTACACCTTC. Translation gives CAWSVQGGEGYTF.

The chain employs TRBV7-2 and TRBJ2-7; 12 nucleotides line up with TRBD2. The J segment lost 7 bases and the V segment lost 3 bases, leaving 13 bases of the junction unmatched. CDR1 and CDR2 (germline): SGHTA, FQGNSA. The CDR3 spans 17 residues. The CDR3 loop is CASSLTSGGEAYNEQYF. CDR3 bases: TGTGCCAGCAGCTTGACTAGCGGGGGCGAAGCCTACAATGAGCAGTACTTC.

The rearrangement links TRBV2 to TRBJ1-2, with TRBD1 matching 9 bases. The CDR3 covers 21 residues. Looked up from germline, CDR1 is SNHLY and CDR2 is FYNNEI. Unmatched junction bases numbered 24, after V lost 5 bases and J lost 2 bases. The CDR3 is CASSTTRDRVWYLFQNYGYTF. The CDR3 DNA reads TGTGCCAGCAGTACTACACGGGACAGGGTTTGGTATCTTTTCCAAAACTATGGCTACACCTTC.

Turning to this clonotype: One junction end does not reproduce the germline sequence, and a read error may be involved. V gene TRBV12-3 or TRBV12-4 combines with J gene TRBJ2-4, with D tentatively TRBD2 (5 bases). The CDR3 consists of 13 residues. CDR3: CTSSLVLGGIQYF. CDR3 nucleotides: TGTACCAGCAGTTTAGTTCTCGGAGGCATTCAGTACTTC.

V is TRBV10-3 and J is TRBJ1-5; tentative D call: TRBD1 (5 bases). Germline V gene data show CDR1 as ENHRY and CDR2 as SYGVKD. V lost 4 bases, J lost 7 bases, and 14 bases lay in between. The CDR3 runs to 14 residues. The CDR3 protein is CAISVGVSGQPQHF. DNA for the CDR3: TGTGCCATCAGTGTAGGGGTAAGTGGACAGCCCCAGCATTTT.

The chain joins TRBV20-1 to TRBJ1-4, with TRBD1 identical over 9 bases. V gave up 3 bases and J gave up 8 bases; unmatched junction bases: 4. Germline assignment: CDR1 DFQATT and CDR2 SNEGSKA (reference sequence). The CDR3 is made up of 13 amino acids. Written as DNA, the CDR3 is TGCAGTGCTAGGGGGGACAGGGTGGAAAAACTGTTTTTT. This encodes CSARGDRVEKLFF.

In its sample, this clonotype was seen a few times. The rearrangement links TRBV6-2 or TRBV6-3 to TRBJ2-4, with 11 nucleotides matching TRBD1. Judging by the DNA end, TRBJ2-7 fits better; the J call may be wrong. The CDR3 is 17 amino acids. Per germline, CDR1 MNHEY and CDR2 SVGEGT. This CDR3 is CASASPKYAGTGGEQYF. CDR3 DNA sequence: TGTGCCAGCGCCTCACCCAAATACGCCGGGACAGGGGGCGAGCAGTACTTC.

This chain connects TRBV3-1 to TRBJ1-2; possibly TRBD1 for D (5 bases). Deletions cut 4 bases from V and 8 bases from J, with 20 bases between. CDR1 and CDR2 from the germline V gene are LGHDT and YNNKEL (reference sequence). The CDR3 length is 15 residues. The chain's CDR3 is CASSLTPDGTGGYTF. The CDR3 nucleotides read TGTGCCAGCAGCCTAACGCCCGACGGGACGGGAGGCTACACCTTC.

In its sample, this clonotype was seen many times. The CDR3: CASSQGGLKAFF. In DNA, the CDR3 is TGCGCCAGCAGCCAAGGGGGACTAAAAGCTTTCTTT. The chain employs TRBV4-1 and TRBJ1-1, with a weak D call TRBD1 (5 bases). The CDR3 runs 12 residues. Germline V CDR1 and CDR2: MGHRA, YSYEKL. Trimming removed 1 base at V and 9 bases at J, with 9 bases between.

The chain couples TRBV29-1 to TRBJ1-1; D is perhaps TRBD1 (5 bases). CDR1 is SQVTM, CDR2 ANQGSEA, per germline. The CDR3 has 16 amino acids. Trimming took 0 bases from V and 1 from J, leaving 15 bases between them. The DNA of the CDR3 is TGCAGCGTTGAAGACTCCTACACAGGAGGGAACACTGAAGCTTTCTTT. Translation gives CSVEDSYTGGNTEAFF.

V is TRBV6-1 and J is TRBJ2-7; 9 bases match TRBD1. After removal of 6 bases from V and 5 bases from J, the junction contained 20 bases not matched to a gene. This CDR3 contains 18 residues. CDR1 is MNHNS and CDR2 is SASEGT in the germline V gene. CDR3 amino acids: CASSSDRGEDKELDEQYF. The CDR3 DNA reads TGTGCCAGCAGCTCGGACAGGGGTGAGGACAAGGAGCTCGACGAGCAGTACTTC.

This clonotype was detected a few times. The chain employs TRBV28 and TRBJ2-5; 8 nucleotides agree with TRBD1. The last part of the DNA fits TRBJ2-7 better; the J call may be wrong. Germline lookup yields CDR1 MDHEN and CDR2 SYDVKM. This CDR3 has 15 residues. CDR3 DNA: TGTGCCAGCAGTTTATCGGGACAGGCCTACTACGAGCAGTACTTC. Amino acid sequence: CASSLSGQAYYEQYF.

This chain links TRBV7-2 with TRBJ2-1; tentatively, D is TRBD2 (5 bases). Trimming cost V 6 bases and J 6 bases, with 15 bases left between them. Germline-derived CDR1 and CDR2 are SGHTA and FQGNSA. There are 14 residues in the CDR3. The CDR3 loop is CASSRLAPGNEQFF. CDR3 nucleotide sequence: TGTGCCAGCAGTCGCCTAGCTCCGGGCAATGAGCAGTTCTTC. Full variable domain (rest looked up from reference TRBV7-2 and TRBJ2-1): GAGVSQSPSNKVTEKGKDVELRCDPISGHTALYWYRQSLGQGLEFLIYFQGNSAPDKSGLPSDRFSAERTGGSVSTLTIQRTQQEDSAVYLCASSRLAPGNEQFFGPGTRLTVL.

The V gene is TRBV6-6, the J gene TRBJ1-6; D call uncertain. Trimming took 6 bases from V and 0 from J, leaving 9 bases between them. The CDR3 is made up of 15 amino acids. Germline-derived CDR1 and CDR2 are MNHNY and SVGAGI (reference sequence). The CDR3 region is CASRSESSYNSPLHF. CDR3 bases: TGTGCCAGCAGGTCCGAAAGCTCCTATAATTCACCCCTCCACTTT.

The V and J genes are TRBV15 and TRBJ1-6, with TRBD1 matching over 9 bases. CDR1 is LNHNV and CDR2 is YYDKDF in the germline V gene (reference sequence). The CDR3 is 15 amino acids. V gave up 5 bases and J gave up 7 bases; unmatched junction bases: 6. The CDR3 region is CATSLDRGENSPLHF. The CDR3 region has the DNA TGTGCCACCAGCCTGGACAGGGGAGAGAATTCACCCCTCCACTTT. The full variable domain, its missing parts supplied by reference TRBV15 and TRBJ1-6, is DAMVIQNPRYQVTQFGKPVTLSCSQTLNHNVMYWYQQKSSQAPKLLFHYYDKDFNNEADTPDNFQSRRPNTSFCFLDIRSPGLGDTAMYLCATSLDRGENSPLHFGNGTRLTVT.

The gene calls are TRBV6-5 and TRBJ2-3, with TRBD1 identical over 10 bases. This CDR3 is built from 15 residues. CDR1 is MNHEY, CDR2 SVGAGI, per germline. The V gene end was trimmed by 4 bases and the J gene end by 2 bases; junction bases not matched to a gene: 3. The chain's CDR3 is CASSSGTGDTDTQYF. CDR3 DNA: TGTGCCAGCAGTTCCGGGACAGGGGACACAGATACGCAGTATTTT.

The chain has TRBV11-2 and TRBJ2-1; TRBD2 matches 8 bases. The V gene end was trimmed by 8 bases and the J gene end by 9 bases; junction bases not matched to a gene: 15. Germline V gene data show CDR1 as SGHAT and CDR2 as FQNNGV. CDR3 length: 15 amino acids. CDR3 in DNA: TGTGCCAGCGGGCCCTTCGGGGGGGCCGCGATTGAGCAGTTCTTC. This encodes CASGPFGGAAIEQFF.